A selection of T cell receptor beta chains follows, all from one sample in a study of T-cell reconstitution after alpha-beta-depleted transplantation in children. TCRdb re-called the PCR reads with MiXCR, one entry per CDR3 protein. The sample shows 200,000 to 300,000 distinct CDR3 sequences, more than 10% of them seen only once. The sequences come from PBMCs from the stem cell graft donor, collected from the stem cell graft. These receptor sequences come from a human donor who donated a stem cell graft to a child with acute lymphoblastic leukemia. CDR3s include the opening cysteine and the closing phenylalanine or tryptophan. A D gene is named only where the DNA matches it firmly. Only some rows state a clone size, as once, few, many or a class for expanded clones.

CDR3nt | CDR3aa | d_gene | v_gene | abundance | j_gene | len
TGTGCCATCAGTGACAGACAGTTCCTTGACAATGAGCAGTTCTTC | CAISDRQFLDNEQFF | NA | TRBV10-3 | many | TRBJ2-1 | 15
TGTGCCAGCAGCGTAAGGGGGGAGGGCCAAGATACGCAGTATTTT | CASSVRGEGQDTQYF | NA | TRBV7-3 | NA | TRBJ2-3 | 15
TGTGCCAGCACTTCCGGGGACAGCAACACCGGGGAGCTGTTTTTT | CASTSGDSNTGELFF | TRBD1 | TRBV27 | many | TRBJ2-2 | 15
TGTGCCAGCAGCTTGACGAGCGGGGAGATCTCCTACAATGAGCAGTTCTTC | CASSLTSGEISYNEQFF | TRBD2 | TRBV7-6 | many | TRBJ2-1 | 17
TGTGCCAGCTCACCGCCGGGACAGAGCTCTGGAAACACCATATATTTT | CASSPPGQSSGNTIYF | TRBD1 | TRBV18 | many | TRBJ1-3 | 16
TGTGCCAGCAGTTACAACTTGGGCGCCCTCACAGATACGCAGTATTTT | CASSYNLGALTDTQYF | NA | TRBV6-2/TRBV6-3 | many | TRBJ2-3 | 16
TGCGCCAGCAGCCGGGGGCCCAGTTCTCAGAACTATGGCTACACCTTC | CASSRGPSSQNYGYTF | NA | TRBV5-1 | NA | TRBJ1-2 | 16
TGTGCCAGCAGCGTCACCTTTTCCAGCGGGGTTAACCGGGAGCTGTTTTTT | CASSVTFSSGVNRELFF | TRBD2 | TRBV7-2 | NA | TRBJ2-2 | 17
TGTGCCAGCAGTTCGACTAGCGGGGGGATCTCCTACGAGCAGTACTTC | CASSSTSGGISYEQYF | TRBD2 | TRBV28 | many | TRBJ2-7 | 16
TGCAGTGCTAACGACAGAATCTACGAGCAGTACTTC | CSANDRIYEQYF | NA | TRBV20-1 | NA | TRBJ2-7 | 12
TGTGCCACCAGCAGAGATCCCAGGGGCTCTGGAAACACCATATATTTT | CATSRDPRGSGNTIYF | NA | TRBV15 | many | TRBJ1-3 | 16
TGTGCCAGCTCTCAGAGGACCGGCAGGGAGACCCAGTACTTC | CASSQRTGRETQYF | NA | TRBV18 | many | TRBJ2-5 | 14
TGTGCCAGCAGTTTGTCGTCAGAAAAACTGTTTTTT | CASSLSSEKLFF | NA | TRBV12-3/TRBV12-4 | many | TRBJ1-4 | 12
TGTGCCAGCAGTTTTGGGACAGGGGGCTTTGGGGCCAACGTCCTGACTTTC | CASSFGTGGFGANVLTF | TRBD1 | TRBV27 | many | TRBJ2-6 | 17
TGTGCCAGCAGGCCGGACGGACGCAACACTGAAGCTTTCTTT | CASRPDGRNTEAFF | NA | TRBV12-3/TRBV12-4 | many | TRBJ1-1 | 14
TGTGCCAGCAGCTTAGTGGGGCGGCCCGCCTACGAGCAGTACTTC | CASSLVGRPAYEQYF | NA | TRBV7-2 | many | TRBJ2-7 | 15
TGCGCCAGCAAAAAAGACGGGGGACTAGCCAAAAACATTCAGTACTTC | CASKKDGGLAKNIQYF | NA | TRBV5-1 | NA | TRBJ2-4 | 16
TGTGCCAGCAGCCTTGGACAGCCCTATGGCTACACCTTC | CASSLGQPYGYTF | NA | TRBV4-2 | many | TRBJ1-2 | 13
TGTGCCAGCAGCCTCACTCGCGGCGCGCACAATGAGCAGTTCTTT | CASSLTRGAHNEQFF | NA | TRBV7-2 | NA | TRBJ2-1 | 15
TGTGCCTGCAGCCTCCTGACGATGTCCATCGGACAGGGGTTAGGTGGCTACACCTTC | CACSLLTMSIGQGLGGYTF | TRBD1 | TRBV3-1 | NA | TRBJ1-2 | 19
TGTGCCAGCAGGACAGGGGCCACCGGGGAGCTGTTTTTT | CASRTGATGELFF | TRBD1 | TRBV4-2 | few | TRBJ2-2 | 13
TGCGCCAGCAGCTTGGAGACAGGGGGTAGTCAGCCCCAGCATTTT | CASSLETGGSQPQHF | TRBD1 | TRBV5-1 | many | TRBJ1-5 | 15
TGTGCCAGCAGCGTAGATGAGGTGACTGAAGCTTTCTTT | CASSVDEVTEAFF | NA | TRBV9 | many | TRBJ1-1 | 13
TGTGCCATCAGGACCCGGGACAGACTCACAGATACGCAGTATTTT | CAIRTRDRLTDTQYF | TRBD1 | TRBV10-3 | NA | TRBJ2-3 | 15
TGTGCCAGCAGTGAAACAGTCGTAGCTTTCTTT | CASSETVVAFF | NA | TRBV6-1 | many | TRBJ1-1 | 11
TGTGCCAGCAGCAAACTGGCGGGGCCCCGCCTTAGCTCCTACGAGCAGTACTTC | CASSKLAGPRLSSYEQYF | NA | TRBV21-1 | NA | TRBJ2-7 | 18
TGTGCCAGCAGCTGGACAGGGTCCGGGGAGCTGTTTTTT | CASSWTGSGELFF | TRBD1 | TRBV7-2 | NA | TRBJ2-2 | 13
TGTGCCAGCACTACCGGGGGGAATGAGCAGTTCTTC | CASTTGGNEQFF | TRBD2 | TRBV12-3/TRBV12-4 | many | TRBJ2-1 | 12
TGTGCCAGCAGAATTGGTCCGGGGAGGGATGAGCAGTTCTTC | CASRIGPGRDEQFF | TRBD2 | TRBV7-9 | many | TRBJ2-1 | 14
TGTGCCAGCAGCCCTGGGCGGGGGGGGGATACGCAGTATTTT | CASSPGRGGDTQYF | TRBD2 | TRBV7-8 | few | TRBJ2-3 | 14
TGTGCCAGTAGTAGTAGCGGAGGGAATGAGCAGTTCTTC | CASSSSGGNEQFF | NA | TRBV19 | NA | TRBJ2-1 | 13
TGTGCCAGCAGCTTAAGGGACAGGGGACGGACCGGGGAGCTGTTTTTT | CASSLRDRGRTGELFF | TRBD1 | TRBV7-8 | medium-sized | TRBJ2-2 | 16
TGTGCCAGCAGCTCTAGGGACAGGGTGTACAATGAGCAGTTCTTC | CASSSRDRVYNEQFF | TRBD1 | TRBV7-9 | many | TRBJ2-1 | 15
TGTGCCAGCAGTCGAGGAACGGGAGGAGGCGATACGCAGTATTTT | CASSRGTGGGDTQYF | TRBD2 | TRBV6-5 | many | TRBJ2-3 | 15
TGTGCCAGCAGTTACTCGATAATTAGGGAGAACACTGAAGCTTTCTTT | CASSYSIIRENTEAFF | NA | TRBV6-5 | many | TRBJ1-1 | 16
TGCAGTGCTAGAGCGGGTGTTACCTACGAGCAGTACTTC | CSARAGVTYEQYF | NA | TRBV20-1 | many | TRBJ2-7 | 13
TGTGCCAGCAGTTTAAACGTACAGACCTACGAGCAGTACTTC | CASSLNVQTYEQYF | NA | TRBV27 | many | TRBJ2-7 | 14
TGTGCCAGCAGCTGGGACAGGGACAATGAGCAGTTCTTC | CASSWDRDNEQFF | TRBD1 | TRBV5-6 | many | TRBJ2-1 | 13
TGTGCCAGCAGCGCCGGGGTGCATGGGACTCTGTACTTC | CASSAGVHGTLYF | NA | TRBV5-6 | NA | TRBJ2-4 | 13
TGCGCCAGCAGCTTGGGAGGGTCCCGGACGACCTACAATGAGCAGTTCTTC | CASSLGGSRTTYNEQFF | NA | TRBV5-1 | NA | TRBJ2-1 | 17
TGTGCCAGCAGCCAACTGGCCGGGACAAAGAACACTGAAGCTTTCTTT | CASSQLAGTKNTEAFF | NA | TRBV4-2 | many | TRBJ1-1 | 16
TGTGCCAGTAAGAACAGGAACACTGAAGCTTTCTTT | CASKNRNTEAFF | NA | TRBV19 | many | TRBJ1-1 | 12
TGCGCCAGCAGCCAATCGGTTTTGGGTCGGACCCGCCCCGGGGAGCTGTTTTTT | CASSQSVLGRTRPGELFF | NA | TRBV4-3 | many | TRBJ2-2 | 18
TGTGCAACCCGACTAGCAGACACCGGGGAGCTGTTTTTT | CATRLADTGELFF | TRBD2 | TRBV4-2 | many | TRBJ2-2 | 13
TGTGCCAGCAGCTCGATGACAGGGGGCTATGGCTACACCTTC | CASSSMTGGYGYTF | TRBD1 | TRBV7-9 | many | TRBJ1-2 | 14
TGTGCCAGCAGCCAGGGTGGCACCCTGGCCAAAAACATTCAGTACTTC | CASSQGGTLAKNIQYF | NA | TRBV3-1 | many | TRBJ2-4 | 16
TGCAGTGCTCCAGGGACCAGACAGATTTTT | CSAPGTRQIF | NA | TRBV20-1 | many | TRBJ1-1 | 10
TGTGCCAGCAGGTCCACCGGGACAGGGTCTCTAGTGCAGTACTTC | CASRSTGTGSLVQYF | TRBD1 | TRBV6-1 | many | TRBJ2-7 | 15
TGTGCCAGCAGCCTAGGGTCTGGGTTGCGGGACAGGGGGCTGTATTCACCCCTCCACTTT | CASSLGSGLRDRGLYSPLHF | TRBD1 | TRBV11-2 | many | TRBJ1-6 | 20
TGTGCCAGCAGTGAGACCAAAGGGGAACTGTTTTTT | CASSETKGELFF | NA | TRBV2 | many | TRBJ1-4 | 12
TGTGCCAGCAGCCCCCCCAGCGGGCGTGTTCATGAGCAGTTCTTC | CASSPPSGRVHEQFF | NA | TRBV7-9 | many | TRBJ2-1 | 15
TGTGCCAGCAGCCCTAGCCTCCGAATAAATGAGCAGTTCTTC | CASSPSLRINEQFF | NA | TRBV7-3 | few | TRBJ2-1 | 14
TGTGCCAGCAGTTTGGAACGGAGGAGCACAGATACGCAGTATTTT | CASSLERRSTDTQYF | NA | TRBV12-3/TRBV12-4 | many | TRBJ2-3 | 15
TGCAGTGCCATTGGACTGGGGAAAGCTGAAGCTTTCTTT | CSAIGLGKAEAFF | NA | TRBV20-1 | many | TRBJ1-1 | 13
TGTGCCAGCAGTTTTGGGAGAAGGTCCTACGAGCAGTACTTC | CASSFGRRSYEQYF | NA | TRBV28 | few | TRBJ2-7 | 14